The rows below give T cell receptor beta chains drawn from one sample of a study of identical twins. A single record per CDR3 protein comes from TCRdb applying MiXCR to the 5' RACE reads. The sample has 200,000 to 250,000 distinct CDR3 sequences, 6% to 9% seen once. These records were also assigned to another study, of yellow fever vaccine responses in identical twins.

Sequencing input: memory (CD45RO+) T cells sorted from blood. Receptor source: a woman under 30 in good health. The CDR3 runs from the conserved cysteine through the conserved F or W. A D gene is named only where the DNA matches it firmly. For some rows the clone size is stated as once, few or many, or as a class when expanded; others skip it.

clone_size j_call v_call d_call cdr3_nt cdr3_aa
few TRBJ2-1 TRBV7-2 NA TGTGCCAGCAGCCGGGAGGACAGGGCTCTGGAGAATGAGCAGTTCTTC CASSREDRALENEQFF
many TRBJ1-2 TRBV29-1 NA TGCAGCGCTCACGTAAACTATGGCTACACCTTC CSAHVNYGYTF
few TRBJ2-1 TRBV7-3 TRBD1 TGTGCCAGCAGCTTCCGTAGGGGGCCCTACAATGAGCAGTTCTTC CASSFRRGPYNEQFF
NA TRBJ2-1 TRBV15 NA TGTGCCACCAGCAGAGATCGTGTGGAGAATGAGCAGTTCTTC CATSRDRVENEQFF
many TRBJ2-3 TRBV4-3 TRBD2 TGCGCCAGCAGCCAAGATCGTGGGACTAGCGGTAGCACAGATACGCAGTATTTT CASSQDRGTSGSTDTQYF
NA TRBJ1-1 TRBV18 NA TGTGCCAGCTCACCCTTAGGTGCGAACACTGAAGCTTTCTTT CASSPLGANTEAFF
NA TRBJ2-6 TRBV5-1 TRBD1 TGCGCCAGCAGCTTGGGAACAGGGGTGTCTGGGGCCAACGTCCTGACTTTC CASSLGTGVSGANVLTF
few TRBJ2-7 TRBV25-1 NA TGTGCCAGCAGTGAAAGGGGCCGCTACGAGCAGTACTTC CASSERGRYEQYF
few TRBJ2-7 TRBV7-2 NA TGTGCCAGCAGCCGAAAGGGCGGATCCAACTACGAGCAGTACTTC CASSRKGGSNYEQYF
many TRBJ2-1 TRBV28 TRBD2 TGTGCCAGCACTCGGACTAGCCTCCACAATGAGCAGTTCTTC CASTRTSLHNEQFF
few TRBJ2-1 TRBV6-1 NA TGTGCCAGCAGTGCCACAGTCCTAGCCTACAATGAGCAGTTCTTC CASSATVLAYNEQFF
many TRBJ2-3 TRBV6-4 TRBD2 TGTGCCAGCAGTGACCAAGCGGGGGGGCAAGATACGCAGTATTTT CASSDQAGGQDTQYF
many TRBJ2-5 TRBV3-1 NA TGTGCCAGCAGCCAAGTGTCGGGTTCGGGAGAGACCCAGTACTTC CASSQVSGSGETQYF
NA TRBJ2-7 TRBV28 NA TGTGCCAGCAGTGACCTCCCTTACGAGCAGTACTTC CASSDLPYEQYF
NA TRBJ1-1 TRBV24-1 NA TGTGCCACTAGGGACACACAGAAGAACACTGAAGCTTTCTTT CATRDTQKNTEAFF
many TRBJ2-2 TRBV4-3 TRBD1 TGCGCCAGCAGCAAGTCCGGGACAGGGGGCGCCGGGGAGCTGTTTTTT CASSKSGTGGAGELFF
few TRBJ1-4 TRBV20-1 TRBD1 TGCAGTGCTAGAGATGAGGGGACAGGGAATGAAAAACTGTTTTTT CSARDEGTGNEKLFF
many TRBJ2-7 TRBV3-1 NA TGTGCCAGCAGCCCCTCAGGAGGGGGGGCGGACTACTACGAGCAGTACTTC CASSPSGGGADYYEQYF